The present TCR beta chain was sequenced within a study of cytomegalovirus exposure and HLA in healthy donors. With 60 Vbeta and 13 Jbeta primers, the PCR was carried out. Measured with immunoSEQ multiplex PCR; TCRdb has only the in-frame clones, and not every one. Among approximately 100,000 clones listed, around 75% were seen once. This clone turned up a few times. This CDR3 comprises 15 residues. Germline loops: CDR1 MNHNS, CDR2 SASEGT. The V segment lost 0 bases and the J segment 4 bases; nucleotides outside the gene matches: 1. The sample consisted of PBMCs. The source of this sequence is a male donor in good health and CMV-seropositive. The chain links TRBV6-1 to TRBJ2-3, with 10 bases identical to TRBD2. CDR3 sequence (DNA): TGTGCCAGCAGTGAAGCAGCGGGGGGGCCAGATACGCAGTATTTT. Protein sequence: CASSEAAGGPDTQYF.